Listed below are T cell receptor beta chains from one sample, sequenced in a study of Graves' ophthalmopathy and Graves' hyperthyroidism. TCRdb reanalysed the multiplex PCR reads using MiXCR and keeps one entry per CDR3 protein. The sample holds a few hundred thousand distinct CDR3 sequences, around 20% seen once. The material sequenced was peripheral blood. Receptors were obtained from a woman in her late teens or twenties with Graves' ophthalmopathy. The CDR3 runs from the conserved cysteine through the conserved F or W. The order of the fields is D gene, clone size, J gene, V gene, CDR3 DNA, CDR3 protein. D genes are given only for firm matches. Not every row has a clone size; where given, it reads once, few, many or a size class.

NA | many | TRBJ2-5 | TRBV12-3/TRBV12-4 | TGTGCCAGCAGTCGGGAACTAGCCCAGTACTTC | CASSRELAQYF
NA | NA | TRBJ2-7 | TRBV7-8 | TGTGCCAGCAGCTTAGGTAGGACAGACTCCTACGAGCAGTACTTC | CASSLGRTDSYEQYF
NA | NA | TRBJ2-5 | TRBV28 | TGTGCCAGCACTCTAACGGGGGGCGACCAGTACTTC | CASTLTGGDQYF
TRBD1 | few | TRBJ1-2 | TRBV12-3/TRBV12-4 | TGTGCCAGCAGGGCAGGACAGGGGGCTCGGGGCTACACCTTC | CASRAGQGARGYTF
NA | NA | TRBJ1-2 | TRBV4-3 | TGCGCCAGCAGCCAGGCCCGTACCTTGTCCGGGTATGGCTACACCTTC | CASSQARTLSGYGYTF
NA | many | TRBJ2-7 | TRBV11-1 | TGTGCCAGCAGCTCAAGCCTCCGGGACATTGGGGAGCAGTACTTC | CASSSSLRDIGEQYF
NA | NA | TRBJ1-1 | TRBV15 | TGTGCCACCAGCAGGAGGGCAATGAACACTGAAGCTTTCTTT | CATSRRAMNTEAFF
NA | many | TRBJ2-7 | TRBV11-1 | TGTGCCAGCGGTCGTCAGACCGGAGAGCAGTACTTC | CASGRQTGEQYF
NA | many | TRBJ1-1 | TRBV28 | TGTGCCAGCAGTTTAGTTCGGCTGAGCACTGAAGCTTTCTTT | CASSLVRLSTEAFF
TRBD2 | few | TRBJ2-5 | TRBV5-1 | TGCGCCAGCAGGGGACTAGCGCGAGAGACCCAGTACTTC | CASRGLARETQYF
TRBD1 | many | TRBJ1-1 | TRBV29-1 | TGCAGCCCTCGGGACAGGAGAGGGTACACTGAAGCTTTCTTT | CSPRDRRGYTEAFF
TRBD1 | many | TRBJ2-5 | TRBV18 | TGTGCCAGCTCACCCGGGACAGCTCAAGAGACCCAGTACTTC | CASSPGTAQETQYF
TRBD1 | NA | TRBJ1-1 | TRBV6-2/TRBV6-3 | TGTGCCAGCAGTCACAGGGGGGGGGAGAACACTGAAGCTTTCTTT | CASSHRGGENTEAFF
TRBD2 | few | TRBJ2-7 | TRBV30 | TGTGCCTGGAGTCCCTCGGGGGGGAACGAGCAGTACTTC | CAWSPSGGNEQYF
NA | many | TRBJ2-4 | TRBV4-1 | TGCGCCAGCAGCCGCCCGGGCGAAGGGTTAGCCAAAAACATTCAGTACTTC | CASSRPGEGLAKNIQYF
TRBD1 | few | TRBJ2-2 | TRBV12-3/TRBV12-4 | TGTGCCAGCAGTTTCGAAGGACAGGGAATCACCGGGGAGCTGTTTTTT | CASSFEGQGITGELFF
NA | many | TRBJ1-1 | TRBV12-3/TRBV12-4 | TGTGCCAGCAGTTCGGGCCCCGCCACTGAAGCTTTCTTT | CASSSGPATEAFF
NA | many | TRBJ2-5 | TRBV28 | TGTGCCAGCTTGGGGACAAAGGACCTAGAGACCCAGTACTTC | CASLGTKDLETQYF
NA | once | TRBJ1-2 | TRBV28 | TGTGCCAGCAGTTTACCGGCGCAGTTCTATGGCTACACCTTC | CASSLPAQFYGYTF
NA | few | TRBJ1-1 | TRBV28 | TGTGCCAGCGTGGGGTACACTGAAGCTTTCTTT | CASVGYTEAFF
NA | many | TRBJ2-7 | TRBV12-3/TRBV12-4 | TGTGCCAGCAGGGGGGGACACGTGCGCGAGCAGTACTTC | CASRGGHVREQYF
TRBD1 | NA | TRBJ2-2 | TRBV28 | TGTGCCAGCAGTTTCCTCAGGGGGCGCGTCGGGGAGCTGTTTTTT | CASSFLRGRVGELFF
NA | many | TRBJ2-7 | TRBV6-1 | TGTGCCAGCAGCATACAGGGATTGCCGGGGCACGAGCAGTACTTC | CASSIQGLPGHEQYF
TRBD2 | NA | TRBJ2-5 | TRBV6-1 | TGTGCCAGCAGCCATACACCTGGACTAGAAGAGACCCAGTACTTC | CASSHTPGLEETQYF
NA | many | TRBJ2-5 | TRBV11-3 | TGTGCCAGCAGCTCCCACAGTGAAGGCGAGACCCAGTACTTC | CASSSHSEGETQYF
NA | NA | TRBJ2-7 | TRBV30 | TGTGCAGTGGAGAGGAGGGACGTACTATCCTACGAGCAGTACTTC | CAVERRDVLSYEQYF
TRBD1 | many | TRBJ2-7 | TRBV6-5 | TGTGCCAGCACCCCGCGAAGGGGGCAAGGCGAGCAGTACTTC | CASTPRRGQGEQYF